The present T cell receptor (beta chain) was sequenced within a study of blood T cells in healthy people across ages. A second PCR of roughly 7 to 11 cycles used a sample-barcoded 5' primer and a J-beta primer mix. Each cDNA molecule, via a template-switch adaptor with 12 random nucleotides, was tagged. Each CDR3 protein is one row after TCRdb ran MiXCR on the 5' RACE reads. Among 550,000 to 700,000 distinct CDR3 sequences, approximately 25% were seen once, and the ten largest hold about a fifth. Sequenced: blood. The sequence derives from a woman in her sixties or seventies in good health.

The CDR3 sequence: CASSPNRGPSKGYTF. The CDR3 nucleotides read TGTGCCAGCAGCCCGAACAGGGGACCGTCTAAGGGCTACACCTTC. The chain couples TRBV12-3 or TRBV12-4 to TRBJ1-2, with 7 bases identical to TRBD1. The V gene end was trimmed by 6 bases and the J gene end by 8 bases; junction bases not matched to a gene: 15. The CDR3 length is 15 residues.